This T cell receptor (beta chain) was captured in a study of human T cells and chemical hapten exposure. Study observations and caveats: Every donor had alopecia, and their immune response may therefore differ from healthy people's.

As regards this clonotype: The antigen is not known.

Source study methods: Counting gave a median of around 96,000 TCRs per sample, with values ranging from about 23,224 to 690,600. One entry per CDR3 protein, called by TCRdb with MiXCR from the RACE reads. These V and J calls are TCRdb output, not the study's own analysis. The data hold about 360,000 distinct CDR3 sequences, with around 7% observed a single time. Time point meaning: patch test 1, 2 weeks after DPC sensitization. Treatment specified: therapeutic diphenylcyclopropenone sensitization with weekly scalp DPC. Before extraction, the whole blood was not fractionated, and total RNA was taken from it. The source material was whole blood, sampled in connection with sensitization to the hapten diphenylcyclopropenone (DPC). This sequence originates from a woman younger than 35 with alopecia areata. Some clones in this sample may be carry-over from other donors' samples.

CDR3 protein: CASTRGDGYTF. The CDR3 coding sequence is TGTGCCAGTACCAGGGGCGACGGCTACACCTTC. This rearrangement joins TRBV19 to TRBJ1-2; the D gene is possibly TRBD1 (6 bases). CDR1 is LNHDA and CDR2 is SQIVND in the germline V gene (reference sequence). The CDR3 is 11 amino acids. V shed 7 bases and J shed 8 bases, with 11 bases lying between them.